One sample yielded the 14 T cell receptor beta chains listed below, sequenced in a study of OX40 agonist ivuxolimab in advanced cancers. TCRdb keeps only in-frame clones here, not all; method: immunoSEQ multiplex PCR. The sample lists 20,000 or so clones, around 80% occurring once. The sample in question was CD4+ or CD8+ T cells sorted from blood, obtained in a trial of the OX40 agonist ivuxolimab. The receptors originated from an adult with an advanced solid tumor such as melanoma, head and neck, liver or kidney cancer.

Points on this clone: Possible read error: a much larger clone is one base away. This rearrangement joins TRBV7-9 to TRBJ2-1; D uncertain. The CDR3 has 14 residues. Germline V gene sequence: CDR1 SEHNR, CDR2 FQNEAQ (reference sequence). The CDR3 spells CASSLDWAGNEQLF. CDR3 nucleotide sequence: TGTGCCAGCAGCTTAGACTGGGCAGGCAATGAGCAGCTCTTC.

As DNA, the CDR3 is TGTGCCAGCAGCGTAGGGGGTTCGAACACCGGGGAGCTGTTTTTT. Encoded protein: CASSVGGSNTGELFF. The chain links TRBV9 to TRBJ2-2; D unresolved. This CDR3 comprises 15 residues. The germline gives CDR1 SGDLS, CDR2 YYNGEE. With 0 bases removed from V and 0 bases from J, the gap between germline ends came to 6 bases.

The V and J genes are TRBV10-3 and TRBJ2-1, with D possibly TRBD2 on 7 matching bases. The CDR3 length is 18 residues. Trimming shortened V by 2 bases and J by 0 bases, and 17 bases separated the two germline ends. In germline, CDR1 is ENHRY, CDR2 SYGVKD. The CDR3 region is CAISEAVGGPSSYNEQFF. CDR3 in DNA: TGTGCCATCAGTGAGGCCGTCGGGGGGCCCAGCTCCTACAATGAGCAGTTCTTC.

The chain links TRBV7-3 to TRBJ2-1, with TRBD2 matching 12 bases. The CDR3 has 15 amino acids. V gave up 5 bases and J gave up 4 bases; unmatched junction bases: 3. Germline CDR1 and CDR2: SGHTA and FQGTGA. CDR3 sequence reads: CASSRGLAGYNEQFF. CDR3 DNA: TGTGCCAGCAGCCGGGGACTAGCGGGTTACAATGAGCAGTTCTTC.

The chain carries TRBV28 and TRBJ2-1; 9 bases match TRBD2. Germline CDR1 and CDR2: MDHEN and SYDVKM. The CDR3 is 16 amino acids. The J segment lost 9 bases and the V segment lost 2 bases, leaving 11 bases of the junction unmatched. This CDR3 reads CASSLRAGGPVGEQFF. CDR3 in DNA: TGTGCCAGCAGTTTAAGGGCGGGAGGGCCCGTCGGTGAGCAGTTCTTC.

The V call is TRBV27, the J call TRBJ2-1; no clear D. This CDR3 is built from 14 residues. The germline CDR1 and CDR2 sequences are MNHEY and SMNVEV (reference sequence). Deletions cut 7 bases from V and 4 bases from J, with 14 bases between. The CDR3 here is CASMPLGKYNEQFF. CDR3 in DNA: TGTGCCAGCATGCCCCTAGGGAAATACAATGAGCAGTTCTTC.

The table lists this clone with a count of one. The chain carries TRBV10-3 and TRBJ1-5; no definite D call. The CDR3 is 16 residues long. V was pared by 4 bases and J by 0 bases, with 13 bases between. CDR1 and CDR2 (germline): ENHRY, SYGVKD. CDR3 residues: CAISGTRPNSNQPQHF. The CDR3 DNA follows: TGTGCCATCAGTGGTACTCGACCCAATAGCAATCAGCCCCAGCATTTT.

Written as DNA, the CDR3 is TGTGCCAGCAGTTTAGGCCTAGCGGGAGTCACAGATACGCAGTATTTT. Translation: CASSLGLAGVTDTQYF. This chain joins TRBV27 and TRBJ2-3; 10 nucleotides match TRBD2. The CDR3 runs to 16 residues. Germline assignment: CDR1 MNHEY and CDR2 SMNVEV (reference sequence). After removal of 2 bases from V and 2 bases from J, the junction contained 4 bases not matched to a gene.

This clone came up once. The chain couples TRBV5-4 to TRBJ2-5; no clear D gene. Deletions cut 4 bases from V and 2 bases from J, with 15 bases between. The CDR3 contains 15 residues. The germline V gene encodes CDR1 SGHNT and CDR2 YYREEE (reference sequence). In DNA, the CDR3 is TGTGCCAGCAGCGCCGGACGGATACCTCAAGAGACCCAGTACTTC. Amino acids: CASSAGRIPQETQYF.

As DNA, the CDR3 is TGTGCCAGCAGCTTAGCCTCGGGAGAGGCCTACGAGCAGTACTTC. This gives the protein CASSLASGEAYEQYF. The chain links TRBV11-2 to TRBJ2-7; TRBD2 might be the D (6 bases). Between the trimmed V and J ends, which lost 1 base and 2 bases, there was a span of 12 bases. Germline CDR1 is SGHAT and CDR2 is FQNNGV. CDR3 size: 15 residues.

V and J are TRBV28 and TRBJ2-5; D remains unclear. Judging by the DNA end, TRBJ2-7 fits better; the J call may be wrong. This CDR3 comprises 11 residues. Per the germline V gene, CDR1 is MDHEN and CDR2 is SYDVKM. The DNA for the CDR3 is TGTGCCAGCAGTACCGCTTCCGAGCAGTACTTC. It translates to CASSTASEQYF.

The V call is TRBV27, the J call TRBJ2-7; a weak D match, TRBD2 (6 bases). Germline CDR1 is MNHEY and CDR2 is SMNVEV (reference sequence). The CDR3 covers 16 residues. V gave up 6 bases and J gave up 6 bases, with 24 bases separating them. The CDR3 spells CASSWFRDLATGEQYF. The DNA of the CDR3 is TGTGCCAGCAGCTGGTTCCGGGACCTAGCGACCGGCGAGCAGTACTTC.

This rearrangement joins TRBV7-8 to TRBJ1-1; 7 bases line up with TRBD1. From germline, CDR1 is SGHVS and CDR2 FQNEAQ. The CDR3 has 13 amino acids. Trimming took 5 bases from V and 5 from J; bases not matched to a gene: 5. This CDR3 reads CASSPTGSTEAFF. For the CDR3, the DNA is TGTGCCAGCAGCCCGACAGGGTCTACTGAAGCTTTCTTT.

This clone was seen once. This chain joins TRBV10-3 and TRBJ1-5, with TRBD1 identical over 11 bases. With V trimmed by 11 bases and J by 7 bases, 10 bases remained unmatched. Germline CDR1 ENHRY, CDR2 SYGVKD. The CDR3 has 14 amino acids. The CDR3 DNA follows: TGTGCCGTCGATGGACAGGGGGCTGGGCAGCCCCAGCATTTT. This translates into CAVDGQGAGQPQHF.